Shown below are 16 T cell receptor beta chains from a single sample sequenced in a study of T cells in Graves' hyperthyroidism and ophthalmopathy (dated by TCRdb to about 2019). Receptors were amplified or captured by multiplex PCR. Sequencing was carried out with an Illumina HiSeq 2000. The TCR beta CDR3 regions were amplified from RNA transcripts. For the first round of RT-PCR on the TCR CDR3, the HTBI primer set was used together with the Qiagen OneStep RT-PCR kit. TCRdb redid the processing of the public reads, applying fastp at Q25 and MiXCR, and retained in-frame beta chains. Identical CDR3 proteins give one entry, which carries the most common genes and DNA. Within this sample are hundreds of thousands of distinct CDR3 sequences, with roughly 15% of them counted one time only. The top ten constitute around 30% of the sample. Sequenced sample: blood. The receptors come from a woman aged 18-35 years with Graves' ophthalmopathy.

This clonotype was recorded many times. This chain links TRBV11-3 with TRBJ2-3; 10 bases match TRBD1. The CDR3 has 15 residues. Trimming took 6 bases from V and 1 from J; bases not matched to a gene: 4. Germline V gene data show CDR1 as SGHNT and CDR2 as YENEEA. CDR3 DNA sequence: TGTGCCAGCAGTCCCGGGACAGGGGGCACAGATACGCAGTATTTT. It encodes CASSPGTGGTDTQYF.

Many counts were recorded for this clonotype. V gene TRBV28 combines with J gene TRBJ2-7, with D possibly being TRBD2 (6 bases). CDR1 is MDHEN, CDR2 SYDVKM, per germline. This CDR3 has 16 amino acids. Deletions cut 1 base from V and 4 bases from J, with 17 bases between. The CDR3 DNA reads as TGTGCCAGCAGTTTATCCTCACGGGAGCGATCGTACGAGCAGTACTTC. This gives the protein CASSLSSRERSYEQYF.

This clonotype was detected many times. The CDR3 DNA follows: TGTGCCAGCTCACCACGGGCGGGAGTTTCCTCCTACAATGAGCAGTTCTTC. The encoded protein is CASSPRAGVSSYNEQFF. The genes are TRBV18 and TRBJ2-1, with TRBD2 matching over 7 bases. The germline CDR1 and CDR2 sequences are KGHSH and LQKENI. This CDR3 spans 17 amino acids. V gave up 1 base and J gave up 0 bases; unmatched junction bases: 6. Filled out from reference TRBV18 and TRBJ2-1, the complete variable domain reads NAGVMQNPRHLVRRRGQEARLRCSPMKGHSHVYWYRQLPEEGLKFMVYLQKENIIDESGMPKERFSAEFPKEGPSILRIQQVVRGDSAAYFCASSPRAGVSSYNEQFFGPGTRLTVL.

This clonotype was seen many times. The chain carries TRBV9 and TRBJ1-1; 9 positions agree with TRBD1. Trimming at V came to 3 bases and at J to 6 bases, leaving 9 bases not matched to a gene. The V gene's germline CDR1 is SGDLS and CDR2 YYNGEE. This CDR3 contains 15 residues. DNA of the CDR3: TGTGCCAGCAGCGCCTACAGGGGGCAATCGTCTGAAGCTTTCTTT. Translated, it gives CASSAYRGQSSEAFF.

This clonotype was counted ten times or more. The chain couples TRBV7-3 to TRBJ2-7; 12 nucleotides match TRBD1. CDR3 length: 17 residues. Looked up from germline, CDR1 is SGHTA and CDR2 is FQGTGA. V was clipped by 5 bases and J by 1 base; unmatched bases: 9. This CDR3 is CASSPGTGGRNSYEQYF. The CDR3 DNA reads as TGTGCCAGCAGCCCCGGGACAGGGGGCCGTAATTCCTACGAGCAGTACTTC. Combining the CDR3 with reference TRBV7-3 and TRBJ2-7 gives the whole variable domain GAGVSQTPSNKVTEKGKYVELRCDPISGHTALYWYRQSLGQGPEFLIYFQGTGAADDSGLPNDRFFAVRPEGSVSTLKIQRTERGDSAVYLCASSPGTGGRNSYEQYFGPGTRLTVT.

This clonotype was recorded at least ten times. V is TRBV20-1 and J is TRBJ2-3; TRBD2 aligns across 8 bases. V was clipped by 3 bases and J by 7 bases; unmatched bases: 12. The germline CDR1 and CDR2 sequences are DFQATT and SNEGSKA (reference sequence). The CDR3 consists of 15 residues. The CDR3, as DNA: TGCAGTGCTAGCGTTAGCGGGGACCGTAGATATACGCAGTATTTT. This codes for CSASVSGDRRYTQYF.

This clonotype was seen many times. In DNA, the CDR3 is TGCAGTGCTAGAGAGGGACTAGCTAGTTCTTACGAGCAGTACTTC. Its protein is CSAREGLASSYEQYF. The chain uses TRBV20-1 and TRBJ2-7; TRBD2 aligns across 9 bases. This CDR3 region has 15 residues. Germline loops: CDR1 DFQATT, CDR2 SNEGSKA (reference sequence). Trimming cost V 0 bases and J 4 bases; bases outside gene matches: 7.

This clonotype was recorded many times. The chain combines TRBV10-3 with TRBJ2-7; D is possibly TRBD2 (5 bases). Germline V CDR1 and CDR2: ENHRY, SYGVKD. V lost 0 bases to trimming and J lost 0 bases, with 12 bases between them. The CDR3 is made up of 16 amino acids. CDR3 protein: CAISESLLGNSYEQYF. The DNA of the CDR3 is TGTGCCATCAGTGAGTCGTTACTCGGGAACTCCTACGAGCAGTACTTC.

The chain carries TRBV29-1 and TRBJ2-5, with 14 bases fitting TRBD2. Germline lookup yields CDR1 SQVTM and CDR2 ANQGSEA. Trimming cost V 6 bases and J 4 bases; bases outside gene matches: 13. This CDR3 is built from 17 residues. Here the CDR3 reads CSVCLIGTSGSGETQYF. CDR3 DNA sequence: TGCAGCGTCTGTTTGATCGGGACTAGCGGGAGCGGAGAGACCCAGTACTTC.

This rearrangement joins TRBV28 to TRBJ2-7, with 12 bases that match TRBD2. This CDR3 spans 16 amino acids. Unmatched junction bases numbered 12, after V lost 7 bases and J lost 5 bases. Germline CDR1 and CDR2: MDHEN and SYDVKM. The CDR3 loop is CASTQGGSSGGDEQYF. CDR3 sequence (DNA): TGTGCCAGCACCCAAGGGGGATCTAGCGGGGGGGACGAGCAGTACTTC.

Comment on this clonotype: The junction shows a germline mismatch at one end, possibly a read error. This chain links TRBV9 with TRBJ2-1; no clear D. CDR1 and CDR2 from the germline V gene are SGDLS and YYNGEE. This CDR3 contains 16 residues. CDR3 nucleotides: TGTGCCAGCAGCGCCCGTTCCATGGCCTCCTACAATGAGCAGCTCTTC. Translating it yields CASSARSMASYNEQLF.

In its sample, this clonotype was seen many times. This rearrangement joins TRBV20-1 to TRBJ1-1; 11 bases are shared with TRBD1. V shed 6 bases and J 5 bases; nucleotides not matched to a gene: 5. The CDR3 consists of 13 residues. From germline, CDR1 is DFQATT and CDR2 SNEGSKA (reference sequence). The CDR3: CSAWRDRGTEAFF. CDR3 DNA: TGCAGTGCCTGGAGGGACAGGGGGACTGAAGCTTTCTTT.

This clonotype was counted many times. The J gene is TRBJ2-4, the V gene TRBV11-3, with unresolved D. V shed 2 bases and J shed 3 bases, with 20 bases lying between them. This CDR3 region has 18 residues. Germline V gene data show CDR1 as SGHNT and CDR2 as YENEEA. CDR3 region: CASSLSGNLLAGKNIQYF. In nucleotides, the CDR3 is TGTGCCAGCAGCTTATCTGGGAACCTCTTAGCAGGCAAAAACATTCAGTACTTC.

This clonotype came up a few times. This chain links TRBV5-1 with TRBJ2-5; D unresolved. V gave up 0 bases and J gave up 3 bases, with 6 bases separating them. The CDR3 length is 13 residues. Germline V gives CDR1 SGHRS, CDR2 YFSETQ. CDR3 residues: CASSLVGEETQYF. The CDR3 DNA reads TGCGCCAGCAGCTTGGTAGGCGAAGAGACCCAGTACTTC.

This clonotype was found many times. The chain links TRBV28 to TRBJ2-7; no clear D. Germline lookup yields CDR1 MDHEN and CDR2 SYDVKM. The V gene lost 3 bases and the J gene lost 7 bases, with 10 bases spanning the gap. This CDR3 comprises 12 residues. CDR3: CASSFLVGEQYF. The CDR3 DNA is TGTGCCAGCAGTTTCCTTGTCGGAGAGCAGTACTTC.

This clonotype was recorded at least ten times. The gene calls are TRBV18 and TRBJ2-5; 12 nucleotides line up with TRBD1. The germline V gene encodes CDR1 KGHSH and CDR2 LQKENI. Trimming took 11 bases from V and 4 from J; bases not matched to a gene: 14. The CDR3 runs to 16 residues. CDR3 DNA sequence: TGTGCCGGCACTGCGTCCGGGACAGGGGGCCGAGAGACCCAGTACTTC. Translating it yields CAGTASGTGGRETQYF.